This T cell receptor beta chain is from a study of T-cell reconstitution after alpha-beta-depleted transplantation in children. Researchers prepared the TCRbeta library using unique molecular identifiers, the study reports. One entry per CDR3 protein results from TCRdb running MiXCR on the PCR reads. The table lists approximately 240,000 distinct CDR3 sequences, over 9.5% of them singletons, with roughly 5.1% in the top ten. This clonotype was detected ten times or more. J lost 8 bases, V lost 4 bases, and 5 bases had no gene match. From germline, CDR1 is SGHRS and CDR2 YFSETQ. The length of the CDR3 is 14 residues.

Sequenced material: PBMCs from the stem cell graft donor, taken from the stem cell graft. The sequence came from a human donor who donated a stem cell graft to a child with SCID. This chain uses TRBV5-1 with TRBJ2-1; 11 bases are shared with TRBD1. The CDR3 nucleotides are TGCGCCAGCAGCATCCGGACAGGGGGCGATGAGCAGTTCTTC. It codes for CASSIRTGGDEQFF.